The 25 T cell receptor beta chains in this list originate from one sample, sequenced in a study of cytomegalovirus exposure and HLA in healthy donors. Amplification used 60 Vbeta primers and 13 Jbeta primers. Sequencing used immunoSEQ multiplex PCR; TCRdb keeps in-frame clones, though not all of them. The data contain some 130,000 clones, 75% to 80% of them singletons. Sequencing input: PBMCs. The source of these receptors is a young man in good health and CMV-seronegative.

This chain uses TRBV27 with TRBJ2-7, with D maybe TRBD2 (6 bases). Trimming removed 2 bases at V and 6 bases at J, with 14 bases between. CDR1 is MNHEY, CDR2 SMNVEV, per germline (reference sequence). This CDR3 is built from 14 residues. The CDR3 coding sequence is TGTGCCAGCAGTTTAGGGCTACTAGCTAGCGAGCAGTACTTC. This translates into CASSLGLLASEQYF.

This chain connects TRBV27 to TRBJ2-7; the match to TRBD1 covers 7 bases. The germline gives CDR1 MNHEY, CDR2 SMNVEV (reference sequence). The CDR3 length is 14 residues. The V and J ends lost 7 bases and 1 base, in that order; junction bases with no gene match: 7. The DNA of the CDR3 is TGTGCCAGCATCAGGACAGGAACGTCCTACGAGCAGTACTTC. The encoded protein is CASIRTGTSYEQYF.

This chain uses TRBV4-1 with TRBJ1-1; D gene unclear. There are 15 residues in the CDR3. V was clipped by 3 bases and J by 0 bases, with 11 bases between them. Germline V gives CDR1 MGHRA, CDR2 YSYEKL. The CDR3 DNA reads as TGCGCCAGCAGCCACCCTTCGGCGGTGAACACTGAAGCTTTCTTT. It codes for CASSHPSAVNTEAFF.

The chain links TRBV15 to TRBJ1-5, with 7 bases that match TRBD1. This CDR3 region has 15 residues. The ends lost 1 base at V and 3 bases at J; junction bases unmatched: 3. CDR1 is LNHNV, CDR2 YYDKDF, per germline (reference sequence). CDR3 nucleotide sequence: TGTGCCACCAGCAGAGTAACAGGGGCCAATCAGCCCCAGCATTTT. Residues: CATSRVTGANQPQHF.

This chain links TRBV23-1 with TRBJ1-3; D is undetermined. TRBV23-1 is filed as an ORF, its function uncertain. Trimming shortened V by 0 bases and J by 8 bases, and 8 bases separated the two germline ends. The CDR3 runs to 13 residues. The DNA for the CDR3 is TGCGCCAGCAGTCAATCGGGTCGGGACACCATATATTTT. Translation gives CASSQSGRDTIYF.

This chain connects TRBV2 to TRBJ2-5, with 8 bases fitting TRBD1. CDR1 and CDR2 from the germline V gene are SNHLY and FYNNEI. This CDR3 spans 13 amino acids. The trim removed 5 bases at V and 3 bases at J, leaving 2 bases unmatched. The CDR3 spells CASSLTGEETQYF. The CDR3 DNA sequence: TGTGCCAGCAGTTTGACAGGGGAAGAGACCCAGTACTTC.

The J gene is TRBJ1-4, the V gene TRBV28; D is possibly TRBD1 (5 bases). The V gene's germline CDR1 is MDHEN and CDR2 SYDVKM. The CDR3 length is 13 residues. Trimming took off 6 bases at V and 8 bases at J, with 13 bases between the two ends. CDR3 nucleotides: TGTGCCAGCAGCGACCAGGGTCGAGAAAAACTGTTTTTT. This translates into CASSDQGREKLFF.

The chain has TRBV6-5 and TRBJ2-7; 7 bases line up with TRBD2. Germline-derived CDR1 and CDR2 are MNHEY and SVGAGI. This CDR3 has 15 amino acids. Germline trimming cut 6 bases from V and 3 bases from J; bases unmatched to any gene: 11. The CDR3 spells CASSESAGVLYEQYF. CDR3 sequence (DNA): TGTGCCAGCAGCGAGAGCGCGGGAGTCCTCTACGAGCAGTACTTC.

The chain joins TRBV7-3 to TRBJ2-3; TRBD2 matches 9 bases. Germline CDR1 SGHTA, CDR2 FQGTGA. With V trimmed by 5 bases and J by 5 bases, 23 bases remained unmatched. The CDR3 runs 20 residues. The CDR3 nucleotides read TGTGCCAGCAGCAGGGGTCCCCGGTTAGCGGGAGACCAGACGCGAGATACGCAGTATTTT. It yields the protein CASSRGPRLAGDQTRDTQYF.

The gene calls are TRBV6-5 and TRBJ2-7; 12 positions match TRBD1. The CDR3 is 15 amino acids. V was clipped by 6 bases and J by 3 bases; unmatched bases: 6. Germline lookup yields CDR1 MNHEY and CDR2 SVGAGI. The CDR3 region is CASRPGTGGFYEQYF. CDR3 nucleotide sequence: TGTGCCAGCAGGCCAGGGACAGGGGGCTTCTACGAGCAGTACTTC.

V and J are TRBV11-3 and TRBJ2-2, with TRBD2 matching over 7 bases. J gave up 0 bases and V 5 bases, and 6 bases lay outside the gene matches. CDR1 and CDR2 (germline): SGHNT, YENEEA. This CDR3 comprises 16 residues. The CDR3 bases are TGTGCCAGCAGCCCCACCGGGGGGACGAACACCGGGGAGCTGTTTTTT. It specifies CASSPTGGTNTGELFF. The variable domain in full, with the rest retrieved from reference TRBV11-3 and TRBJ2-2, is EAGVVQSPRYKIIEKKQPVAFWCNPISGHNTLYWYLQNLGQGPELLIRYENEEAVDDSQLPKDRFSAERLKGVDSTLKIQPAELGDSAVYLCASSPTGGTNTGELFFGEGSRLTVL.

This clone was seen a few times. This chain links TRBV2 with TRBJ1-2; D is unclear. This CDR3 comprises 11 residues. Trimming left V 7 bases short and J 4 bases short, with 7 bases between. Germline CDR1 and CDR2: SNHLY and FYNNEI. DNA for the CDR3: TGTGCCAGCACCCCCCGCTATGGCTACACCTTC. Residues: CASTPRYGYTF.

The chain uses TRBV5-4 and TRBJ2-2, with D tentatively TRBD2 (5 bases). The V end was cut by 2 bases, the J end by 7 bases, with 12 bases between. This CDR3 region has 14 residues. Germline CDR1 is SGHNT and CDR2 is YYREEE (reference sequence). The CDR3 DNA reads as TGTGCCAGCAGCTTCTGGGGTGCGGGCGGGGAGCTGTTTTTT. Its protein product is CASSFWGAGGELFF. Filled out from reference TRBV5-4 and TRBJ2-2, the complete variable domain reads ETGVTQSPTHLIKTRGQQVTLRCSSQSGHNTVSWYQQALGQGPQFIFQYYREEENGRGNFPPRFSGLQFPNYSSELNVNALELDDSALYLCASSFWGAGGELFFGEGSRLTVL.

This clone was observed a few times. The genes are TRBV7-9 and TRBJ2-3; the match to TRBD2 covers 7 bases. The V segment lost 6 bases and the J segment 2 bases; nucleotides outside the gene matches: 11. The CDR3 is made up of 16 amino acids. Germline values: CDR1 SEHNR, CDR2 FQNEAQ (reference sequence). The CDR3 bases are TGTGCCAGCAGTAACCGGCGGGAGTCTTACACAGATACGCAGTATTTT. This translates into CASSNRRESYTDTQYF. Using reference TRBV7-9 and TRBJ2-3 for the parts outside the CDR3, the full variable domain is DTGVSQNPRHKITKRGQNVTFRCDPISEHNRLYWYRQTLGQGPEFLTYFQNEAQLEKSRLLSDRFSAERPKGSFSTLEIQRTEQGDSAMYLCASSNRRESYTDTQYFGPGTRLTVL.

The chain is built from TRBV28 and TRBJ2-7; D might be TRBD1 (6 bases). This CDR3 is 15 amino acids long. CDR1 and CDR2 (germline): MDHEN, SYDVKM. Trimming took off 5 bases at V and 8 bases at J, with 22 bases between the two ends. The CDR3 protein is CASSPPDSLAGQQYF. CDR3 coding DNA: TGTGCCAGCAGTCCCCCGGACAGTCTCGCCGGGCAGCAGTACTTC.

The rearrangement uses TRBV6-5 and TRBJ2-3; D perhaps matches TRBD2 (7 bases). The CDR3 is made up of 15 amino acids. The germline gives CDR1 MNHEY, CDR2 SVGAGI. The V end lost 2 bases, the J end lost 3 bases, and 12 bases lay between the germline ends. CDR3 coding DNA: TGTGCCAGCAGTTACAGGGGGGGGAGGACAGATACGCAGTATTTT. Amino acid sequence: CASSYRGGRTDTQYF.

The V gene is TRBV19, the J gene TRBJ2-7; 9 bases line up with TRBD2. The CDR3 runs to 15 residues. Looked up from germline, CDR1 is LNHDA and CDR2 is SQIVND (reference sequence). With 5 bases clipped from V and 3 bases from J, the junction kept 8 bases outside the gene matches. As DNA, the CDR3 is TGTGCCAGTAGTCTAAGTAGCGGGAGTAGCTACGAGCAGTACTTC. As protein: CASSLSSGSSYEQYF.

This clone was counted between two and nine times. The genes are TRBV27 and TRBJ2-3; perhaps TRBD1 as D (6 bases). Trimming stripped 5 bases from V and 7 bases from J, with 10 bases between. This CDR3 has 12 amino acids. The germline CDR1 and CDR2 sequences are MNHEY and SMNVEV (reference sequence). CDR3 in DNA: TGTGCCAGCAGTCCCCAGGGGAATACGCAGTATTTT. This encodes CASSPQGNTQYF.

This clone came up once. Additional DNA sequences in this sample encode the identical CDR3. The rearrangement joins TRBV21-1 to TRBJ2-7; the table's D call, TRBD1, has no DNA check behind it. TRBV21-1 is described as a pseudogene. The CDR3 spans 16 residues. CDR3 DNA: TGTGCCAGCAGCAGACGGACACGTCTACTCTCCTACGAGCAGTACTTC. Its translation is CASSRRTRLLSYEQYF.

This clone was seen a single time. The chain carries TRBV14 and TRBJ2-1; D perhaps matches TRBD1 (5 bases). The CDR3 is made up of 16 amino acids. Trimming removed 0 bases at V and 0 bases at J, with 9 bases between. CDR1 is SGHDN and CDR2 is FVKESK in the germline V gene. The CDR3 DNA sequence: TGTGCCAGCAGCCAAGACGACAGAAGCTCCTACAATGAGCAGTTCTTC. Amino acids: CASSQDDRSSYNEQFF.

This clone was recorded once. This chain uses TRBV2 with TRBJ2-1, with TRBD1 matching over 8 bases. CDR3 length: 13 residues. With V trimmed by 7 bases and J by 3 bases, 2 bases remained unmatched. Germline-derived CDR1 and CDR2 are SNHLY and FYNNEI. The CDR3 reads CASTTGGYNEQFF. For the CDR3, the DNA is TGTGCCAGCACCACAGGGGGCTACAATGAGCAGTTCTTC.

In its sample, this clone was seen a few times. J is TRBJ2-7 and V is TRBV5-4; tentative D call: TRBD2 (7 bases). The CDR3 contains 15 residues. V was clipped by 3 bases and J by 5 bases, with 18 bases between them. Germline CDR1 SGHNT, CDR2 YYREEE (reference sequence). The CDR3 loop is CASSSAKGGFHEQYF. The CDR3 coding sequence is TGTGCCAGCAGCTCGGCAAAGGGGGGGTTCCACGAGCAGTACTTC.

As to this clone: Other DNA sequences within the sample encode an identical CDR3. The chain joins TRBV5-1 to TRBJ1-1; TRBD1 might be the D (6 bases). CDR1 SGHRS and CDR2 YFSETQ come from the germline V gene. The CDR3 spans 13 residues. Trimming shortened V by 2 bases and J by 3 bases, and 8 bases separated the two germline ends. CDR3 in amino acids: CASSFSGDTEAFF. CDR3 in DNA: TGCGCCAGCAGCTTTTCAGGGGACACTGAAGCTTTCTTT. The variable domain in full, with the rest retrieved from reference TRBV5-1 and TRBJ1-1, is KAGVTQTPRYLIKTRGQQVTLSCSPISGHRSVSWYQQTPGQGLQFLFEYFSETQRNKGNFPGRFSGRQFSNSRSEMNVSTLELGDSALYLCASSFSGDTEAFFGQGTRLTVV.

The chain uses TRBV19 and TRBJ2-7; 10 bases align to TRBD1. CDR3 length: 15 amino acids. Germline loops: CDR1 LNHDA, CDR2 SQIVND (reference sequence). J gave up 4 bases and V 5 bases, and 8 bases lay outside the gene matches. The CDR3 bases are TGTGCCAGTAGTGACCTCGGGACAGGGGCTTACGAGCAGTACTTC. Translated, it gives CASSDLGTGAYEQYF.

The genes are TRBV9 and TRBJ2-6; a weak D match, TRBD1 (5 bases). The CDR3 has 15 amino acids. Germline CDR1 and CDR2: SGDLS and YYNGEE. Deletions cut 3 bases from V and 3 bases from J, with 10 bases between. The CDR3 here is CASSDLRGGANVLTF. The CDR3 nucleotides are TGTGCCAGCAGCGATCTAAGGGGTGGGGCCAACGTCCTGACTTTC.